The 32 T cell receptor beta chains given below trace back to one sample, sequenced in a study of T cell repertoires in ileal Crohn's disease. TCRdb keeps only in-frame clones here, not all; method: immunoSEQ multiplex PCR. The sample comprises roughly 16,000 clones, about 93% of which are singletons, and around 3.2% rests with the top ten. The material sequenced was ileal tissue. Every receptor here comes from an adult with Crohn's disease.

The chain uses TRBV10-1 and TRBJ2-5; 7 bases are shared with TRBD1. Germline CDR1 is WNHNN and CDR2 is SYGVQD (reference sequence). The CDR3 is 15 residues long. The V and J ends lost 0 bases and 2 bases, in that order; junction bases with no gene match: 3. The CDR3 coding sequence is TGCGCCAGCAGTGAGTCCCGGACAGGACAAGAGACCCAGTACTTC. Translated: CASSESRTGQETQYF.

This clone has a single count. The rearrangement links TRBV19 to TRBJ1-2, with D possibly matching TRBD1 (6 bases). CDR1 is LNHDA and CDR2 is SQIVND in the germline V gene (reference sequence). The CDR3 totals 12 residues. Trimming stripped 6 bases from V and 8 bases from J, with 13 bases between. The CDR3, as DNA: TGTGCCAGTAGCCGGGACACGGGAGGCTACACCTTC. It codes for CASSRDTGGYTF. Variable domain in full (rest from reference TRBV19 and TRBJ1-2): DGGITQSPKYLFRKEGQNVTLSCEQNLNHDAMYWYRQDPGQGLRLIYYSQIVNDFQKGDIAEGYSVSREKKESFPLTVTSAQKNPTAFYLCASSRDTGGYTFGSGTRLTVV.

The rearrangement uses TRBV7-3 and TRBJ1-1; D is possibly TRBD1 (5 bases). Germline CDR1 is SGHTA and CDR2 is FQGTGA. V was cut by 5 bases and J by 4 bases, with 11 bases left in between. This CDR3 is 13 amino acids long. The CDR3 DNA reads as TGTGCCAGCAGCCCGGGGGGTGCCACTGAAGCTTTCTTT. It encodes CASSPGGATEAFF.

The rearrangement joins TRBV9 to TRBJ2-3; TRBD2 matches 8 bases. The CDR3 totals 16 residues. V dropped 4 bases and J dropped 1; count of bases not matched to a gene: 8. Germline CDR1 reads SGDLS; CDR2 reads YYNGEE. For the CDR3, the DNA is TGTGCCAGCAGCCCCCAGGCAGCGGGGGGCACAGATACGCAGTATTTT. Amino acid sequence: CASSPQAAGGTDTQYF.

The chain uses TRBV19 and TRBJ2-5; 12 positions match TRBD1. Germline lookup yields CDR1 LNHDA and CDR2 SQIVND (reference sequence). With V trimmed by 4 bases and J by 5 bases, 8 bases remained unmatched. The length of the CDR3 is 16 residues. This chain's CDR3 is CASSTLPGQGAETQYF. CDR3 nucleotide sequence: TGTGCCAGTAGTACTTTGCCGGGACAGGGGGCGGAGACCCAGTACTTC.

This sequence joins TRBV13 and TRBJ1-3; the D gene is possibly TRBD1 (5 bases). CDR1 is PRHDT, CDR2 FYEKMQ, per germline (reference sequence). Between the trimmed V and J ends, which lost 2 bases and 2 bases, there was a span of 10 bases. The CDR3 runs 15 residues. This CDR3 is CASSLSGGPGNTIYF. The CDR3 DNA sequence: TGTGCCAGCAGCTTATCGGGGGGACCTGGAAACACCATATATTTT. Together with reference TRBV13 and TRBJ1-3, the CDR3 gives the full variable domain: AAGVIQSPRHLIKEKRETATLKCYPIPRHDTVYWYQQGPGQDPQFLISFYEKMQSDKGSIPDRFSAQQFSDYHSELNMSSLELGDSALYFCASSLSGGPGNTIYFGEGSWLTVV.

This chain links TRBV11-2 with TRBJ2-1; TRBD2 aligns across 9 bases. CDR1 and CDR2 (germline): SGHAT, FQNNGV. The CDR3 covers 17 residues. After removal of 1 base from V and 10 bases from J, the junction contained 14 bases not matched to a gene. DNA for the CDR3: TGTGCCAGCAGCTTAGTCTCTGGCGGGGGGGCGAGGGGCGAGCAGTTCTTC. Protein: CASSLVSGGGARGEQFF.

This clone was counted once. V usage is TRBV4-2 and J usage is TRBJ2-3, with a weak D call TRBD1 (6 bases). V lost 3 bases, J lost 1 base, and 14 bases lay in between. The germline gives CDR1 LGHNA, CDR2 YNFKEQ. The CDR3 covers 16 residues. CDR3 DNA sequence: TGTGCCAGCAGCCAGGGGTCGGCAGGGGGCACAGATACGCAGTATTTT. It is translated as CASSQGSAGGTDTQYF.

V and J are TRBV20-1 and TRBJ1-4, with D unresolved. Germline CDR1 is DFQATT and CDR2 is SNEGSKA (reference sequence). The V end was cut by 6 bases, the J end by 11 bases, with 13 bases between. This CDR3 spans 11 amino acids. CDR3 nucleotide sequence: TGCAGTGCCCCATTTACGGGGAAACTGTTTTTT. Protein sequence: CSAPFTGKLFF.

This sequence joins TRBV5-1 and TRBJ2-7; perhaps TRBD1 as D (6 bases). Germline V gives CDR1 SGHRS, CDR2 YFSETQ. V lost 2 bases and J lost 6, with 6 bases in between. This CDR3 is built from 11 residues. CDR3 nucleotide sequence: TGCGCCAGCAGCTTAGGGGGCGAGCAGTACTTC. Protein: CASSLGGEQYF.

The chain couples TRBV27 to TRBJ1-5; 10 nucleotides line up with TRBD1. V lost 5 bases and J lost 7; bases outside the gene matches: 11. CDR1 MNHEY and CDR2 SMNVEV come from the germline V gene (reference sequence). This CDR3 spans 16 amino acids. The CDR3 reads CASSPRAGTGVQPQHF. The CDR3 DNA follows: TGTGCCAGCAGTCCACGAGCCGGGACAGGGGTCCAGCCCCAGCATTTT.

The table lists this clone with a count of one. This chain uses TRBV6-1 with TRBJ2-1; the D gene is possibly TRBD2 (5 bases). Germline lookup yields CDR1 MNHNS and CDR2 SASEGT. V dropped 6 bases and J dropped 5 bases, with 23 bases sitting between them. The CDR3 covers 17 residues. This CDR3 reads CASRELLGSLRNNEQFF. The CDR3 coding sequence is TGTGCCAGCAGAGAACTCCTTGGGAGCCTTAGGAACAATGAGCAGTTCTTC.

This clone was counted between two and nine times. The V call is TRBV14, the J call TRBJ2-1; TRBD2 aligns across 12 bases. The trim removed 0 bases at V and 2 bases at J, leaving 14 bases unmatched. This CDR3 has 21 amino acids. Germline values: CDR1 SGHDN, CDR2 FVKESK. The CDR3: CASSQDEPSGGEHTPYNEQFF. The CDR3, as DNA: TGTGCCAGCAGCCAAGATGAGCCTAGCGGGGGGGAGCATACCCCCTACAATGAGCAGTTCTTC.

This clone was observed a single time. The chain has TRBV5-6 and TRBJ1-3; unclear D gene. Germline CDR1 reads SGHDT; CDR2 reads YYEEEE. This CDR3 has 14 residues. Trimming pared 2 bases from V and 4 bases from J, leaving 10 bases between. CDR3 sequence reads: CASSFGSWGNTIYF. The CDR3 nucleotides are TGTGCCAGCAGCTTTGGGAGCTGGGGAAACACCATATATTTT.

The rearrangement joins TRBV14 to TRBJ2-5; 12 positions match TRBD1. The junction had 7 bases not matched to a gene; V was cut back by 4 bases and J by 4 bases. Germline V gives CDR1 SGHDN, CDR2 FVKESK. The CDR3 consists of 16 residues. This chain's CDR3 is CASSRTGTGGVETQYF. The DNA of the CDR3 is TGTGCCAGCAGCCGAACCGGGACAGGGGGCGTAGAGACCCAGTACTTC.

This clone was seen once. The chain joins TRBV11-2 to TRBJ1-3; no firm D call. Trimming left V 5 bases short and J 1 base short, with 12 bases between. Germline V gene sequence: CDR1 SGHAT, CDR2 FQNNGV. CDR3 length equals 15 residues. CDR3 region: CASSPFAVSGNTIYF. As DNA, the CDR3 is TGTGCCAGCAGCCCCTTCGCAGTGTCTGGAAACACCATATATTTT.

This clone is a singleton in its sample. This chain uses TRBV5-4 with TRBJ1-6; tentatively, D is TRBD1 (5 bases). The V gene lost 1 base and the J gene lost 3 bases, with 11 bases spanning the gap. The germline V gene encodes CDR1 SGHNT and CDR2 YYREEE (reference sequence). This CDR3 has 16 residues. DNA for the CDR3: TGTGCCAGCAGCTTGTGGGGGGATCTCTATAATTCACCCCTCCACTTT. As protein: CASSLWGDLYNSPLHF.

The chain is built from TRBV10-3 and TRBJ1-3; no definite D call. This CDR3 spans 15 amino acids. V dropped 2 bases and J dropped 3 bases, with 11 bases sitting between them. Looked up from germline, CDR1 is ENHRY and CDR2 is SYGVKD. The CDR3 DNA reads as TGTGCCATCAGTGAGACCGGTACTGTTGGAAACACCATATATTTT. Residues: CAISETGTVGNTIYF.

This clone was counted a single time. The chain is built from TRBV7-3 and TRBJ2-3; 14 bases match TRBD2. The CDR3 totals 18 residues. Germline V gene sequence: CDR1 SGHTA, CDR2 FQGTGA. J was trimmed by 4 bases and V by 5 bases; bases with no gene match: 11. CDR3 in amino acids: CASSPAGTSGGEADTQYF. The CDR3 DNA is TGTGCCAGCAGCCCAGCCGGGACTAGCGGGGGAGAGGCAGATACGCAGTATTTT. The full variable domain, with the rest looked up from reference TRBV7-3 and TRBJ2-3, is GAGVSQTPSNKVTEKGKYVELRCDPISGHTALYWYRQSLGQGPEFLIYFQGTGAADDSGLPNDRFFAVRPEGSVSTLKIQRTERGDSAVYLCASSPAGTSGGEADTQYFGPGTRLTVL.

The V gene is TRBV5-6, the J gene TRBJ2-3, with 7 nucleotides matching TRBD2. The CDR3 has 14 residues. Germline V lookup: CDR1 SGHDT, CDR2 YYEEEE. V was clipped by 4 bases and J by 2 bases; unmatched bases: 4. The CDR3 spells CASSIGLDTDTQYF. The CDR3 DNA follows: TGTGCCAGCAGCATCGGACTAGACACAGATACGCAGTATTTT.

This clone showed up just once. This chain connects TRBV7-2 to TRBJ1-4, with TRBD1 matching 10 bases. This CDR3 comprises 14 residues. The V segment lost 4 bases and the J segment 7 bases; nucleotides outside the gene matches: 3. CDR1 and CDR2 (germline): SGHTA, FQGNSA. The CDR3: CASSWTGGSEKLFF. The CDR3 DNA reads as TGTGCCAGCAGCTGGACAGGGGGGAGTGAAAAACTGTTTTTT. Looking up the rest from reference TRBV7-2 and TRBJ1-4 gives the full variable domain: GAGVSQSPSNKVTEKGKDVELRCDPISGHTALYWYRQSLGQGLEFLIYFQGNSAPDKSGLPSDRFSAERTGGSVSTLTIQRTQQEDSAVYLCASSWTGGSEKLFFGSGTQLSVL.

CDR3 in amino acids: CASSEAGTGTDTQYF. The CDR3 DNA sequence: TGCGCCAGCAGTGAGGCGGGGACCGGCACAGATACGCAGTATTTT. The gene calls are TRBV10-1 and TRBJ2-3; a possible D gene is TRBD2 (6 bases). The V end lost 2 bases, the J end lost 1 base, and 10 bases lay between the germline ends. Germline lookup yields CDR1 WNHNN and CDR2 SYGVQD (reference sequence). This CDR3 comprises 15 residues.

The chain combines TRBV15 with TRBJ2-3, with 9 bases aligning to TRBD1. Trimming removed 1 base from V and 1 base from J; junction bases left unmatched: 0. Germline V gives CDR1 LNHNV, CDR2 YYDKDF (reference sequence). The CDR3 length is 15 residues. This CDR3 reads CATSRGTGGTDTQYF. CDR3 bases: TGTGCCACCAGCAGAGGGACAGGGGGCACAGATACGCAGTATTTT.

J is TRBJ2-5 and V is TRBV19; tentative D call: TRBD1 (6 bases). The ends were cut back, 3 bases at V and 1 base at J, with 12 bases in the middle. Germline loops: CDR1 LNHDA, CDR2 SQIVND (reference sequence). The CDR3 is made up of 15 amino acids. CDR3 protein: CASSIPGHFQETQYF. The DNA of the CDR3 is TGTGCCAGTAGTATCCCGGGACACTTCCAAGAGACCCAGTACTTC.

The chain links TRBV11-2 to TRBJ2-5; D ambiguous. Germline V CDR1 and CDR2: SGHAT, FQNNGV. This CDR3 is built from 12 residues. The V gene lost 0 bases and the J gene lost 4 bases, with 3 bases spanning the gap. The CDR3 DNA sequence: TGTGCCAGCAGCTTAGATCGAGAGACCCAGTACTTC. Translating gives CASSLDRETQYF.

This chain connects TRBV9 to TRBJ1-5; D gene unclear. Germline V gene data show CDR1 as SGDLS and CDR2 as YYNGEE. The CDR3 length is 15 residues. V was trimmed by 0 bases and J by 2 bases, leaving 9 bases between them. The CDR3 spells CASSVGGKGNQPQHF. The CDR3 DNA follows: TGTGCCAGCAGCGTAGGAGGGAAGGGCAATCAGCCCCAGCATTTT. The full variable domain, in which reference TRBV9 and TRBJ1-5 provide the parts outside the CDR3, is DSGVTQTPKHLITATGQRVTLRCSPRSGDLSVYWYQQSLDQGLQFLIQYYNGEERAKGNILERFSAQQFPDLHSELNLSSLELGDSALYFCASSVGGKGNQPQHFGDGTRLSIL.

A single count supports this clone. This rearrangement joins TRBV7-2 to TRBJ1-3, with D uncertain. The germline V and J ends were trimmed by 4 bases and 0 bases, with 13 bases remaining between them. The CDR3 runs to 16 residues. Germline V gene sequence: CDR1 SGHTA, CDR2 FQGNSA. The CDR3 loop reads CASSSNSGSSGNTIYF. CDR3 DNA sequence: TGTGCCAGCAGCTCCAACTCAGGTAGCTCTGGAAACACCATATATTTT. The whole variable domain, filled in from reference TRBV7-2 and TRBJ1-3, reads GAGVSQSPSNKVTEKGKDVELRCDPISGHTALYWYRQSLGQGLEFLIYFQGNSAPDKSGLPSDRFSAERTGGSVSTLTIQRTQQEDSAVYLCASSSNSGSSGNTIYFGEGSWLTVV.

This chain uses TRBV5-1 with TRBJ2-3, with D possibly matching TRBD1 (6 bases). Trimming cost V 0 bases and J 1 base, with 6 bases left between them. CDR1 is SGHRS, CDR2 YFSETQ, per germline. This CDR3 has 14 residues. CDR3 nucleotide sequence: TGCGCCAGCAGCTTGGGGGGGCGCACAGATACGCAGTATTTT. As protein: CASSLGGRTDTQYF.

V is TRBV5-6 and J is TRBJ2-1, with a possible D match to TRBD2 (6 bases). Germline V gene sequence: CDR1 SGHDT, CDR2 YYEEEE. This CDR3 is built from 16 residues. V gave up 4 bases and J gave up 7 bases, with 21 bases separating them. CDR3: CASSDFASVGGNEQFF. CDR3 sequence (DNA): TGTGCCAGCAGCGATTTCGCTAGCGTTGGAGGGAATGAGCAGTTCTTC.

In its sample, this clone was seen once. The chain carries TRBV5-6 and TRBJ2-3, with a tentative D call TRBD2 (5 bases). V was clipped by 4 bases and J by 1 base, with 19 bases between them. The CDR3 sequence is 17 residues long. CDR1 and CDR2 (germline): SGHDT, YYEEEE. The CDR3 loop reads CASSPGSRPDGTDTQYF. CDR3 bases: TGTGCCAGCAGCCCGGGAAGCCGGCCCGATGGCACAGATACGCAGTATTTT.

The gene calls are TRBV5-1 and TRBJ2-7; D might be TRBD2 (5 bases). This CDR3 is built from 14 residues. In germline, CDR1 is SGHRS, CDR2 YFSETQ. Trimming left V 0 bases short and J 2 bases short, with 9 bases between. The CDR3 DNA reads TGCGCCAGCAGCTTGGTCGGACTTACCTACGAGCAGTACTTC. Translating gives CASSLVGLTYEQYF. Variable domain in full (rest from reference TRBV5-1 and TRBJ2-7): KAGVTQTPRYLIKTRGQQVTLSCSPISGHRSVSWYQQTPGQGLQFLFEYFSETQRNKGNFPGRFSGRQFSNSRSEMNVSTLELGDSALYLCASSLVGLTYEQYFGPGTRLTVT.

This rearrangement joins TRBV19 to TRBJ1-5; 8 bases map to TRBD1. The ends lost 5 bases at V and 4 bases at J; junction bases unmatched: 10. This CDR3 contains 16 residues. The germline V gene has CDR1 LNHDA and CDR2 SQIVND (reference sequence). The CDR3 DNA follows: TGTGCCAGTAGTCCTATGGGGACAGGTACAAATCAGCCCCAGCATTTT. Encoded protein: CASSPMGTGTNQPQHF.